Reported below is one TCR beta chain. What it binds is unknown. The entry originates in a study of OX40 agonist ivuxolimab in advanced cancers. Study information: Patients were given ivuxolimab, an antibody that agonizes OX40 (CD134). Study-wide results and caveats: Normalized T-cell clonal expansion was also low in some nonresponders.

Sequenced by immunoSEQ multiplex PCR; TCRdb stores in-frame clones only, minus some. Counted here are some 150,000 clones, 90% occurring once; the ten biggest clones make up approximately 0.99%. Patients were ruled out by autoimmune disease history or systemic immunosuppression. Peripheral blood came from all dose cohorts at three timepoints. Trimming at V came to 8 bases and at J to 5 bases, leaving 3 bases not matched to a gene. Per the germline V gene, CDR1 is LNHDA and CDR2 is SQIVND (reference sequence). This CDR3 spans 13 amino acids. The sequence came from an adult with an advanced solid tumor such as melanoma, head and neck, liver or kidney cancer. The chain employs TRBV19 and TRBJ2-1; 10 nucleotides agree with TRBD2. The source material was CD4+ or CD8+ T cells sorted from blood, sampled in a trial of the OX40 agonist ivuxolimab. Here the CDR3 DNA reads TGTGCCAGTGGCACTAGCGGGAACAATGAGCAGTTCTTC. It is translated as CASGTSGNNEQFF.